A selection of T cell receptor beta chains follows, all from one sample in a study of blood T cell repertoires in COVID-19. Generated by immunoSEQ multiplex PCR, the TCRdb table keeps only in-frame clones and is missing some. The table shows more than 85,000 clones, with about 80% occurring only once. Sequences were obtained from peripheral blood. The origin of the receptors is a man aged 60 to 75 with acute or convalescent COVID-19. Both conserved end residues are part of each CDR3. D genes are given only for firm matches. Clone sizes are given selectively: once, few, many, or a class where the clone is expanded.

D: TRBD1; J: TRBJ1-2; size: .; length: 14; V: TRBV5-5; DNA: TGTGCCAGCAGCACCCGGACAGGGAGTCGGGGCTACACCTTC; CDR3: CASSTRTGSRGYTF
D: TRBD1; J: TRBJ2-3; size: .; length: 14; V: TRBV3-1/TRBV3-2; DNA: TGTGCCAGCAGTTCACAGGGGAGCACAGATACGCAGTATTTT; CDR3: CASSSQGSTDTQYF
D: TRBD1; J: TRBJ2-3; size: .; length: 16; V: TRBV24-1; DNA: TGTGCCACCAGTGATTTCGCCCAGGGGGTCACAGATACGCAGTATTTT; CDR3: CATSDFAQGVTDTQYF
D: TRBD1; J: TRBJ1-5; size: .; length: 13; V: TRBV12-3/TRBV12-4; DNA: TGTGCCAGCAGCCCAGGGGGCGGTCAGCCCCAGCATTTT; CDR3: CASSPGGGQPQHF
D: .; J: TRBJ2-5; size: .; length: 14; V: TRBV19; DNA: TGTGCCAGTAGTATAGGAGTCCACCAAGAGACCCAGTACTTC; CDR3: CASSIGVHQETQYF
D: .; J: TRBJ2-2; size: .; length: 12; V: TRBV11-3; DNA: TGTGCCAGCAGCGCGGCCACGGGGGAGCTGTTTTTT; CDR3: CASSAATGELFF
D: TRBD1; J: TRBJ1-5; size: few; length: 14; V: TRBV19; DNA: TGTGCCAGTAGTATACAGGGGGGAAATCAGCCCCAGCATTTT; CDR3: CASSIQGGNQPQHF
D: .; J: TRBJ2-3; size: few; length: 15; V: TRBV7-2; DNA: TGTGCCAGCAGCTTAGACCGGACTGCCTCCGATACGCAGTATTTT; CDR3: CASSLDRTASDTQYF
D: .; J: TRBJ1-2; size: .; length: 15; V: TRBV5-8; DNA: TGTGCCAGCAGCTTGGGGGGCGCGGGGGGCAGGAGCTACACCTTC; CDR3: CASSLGGAGGRSYTF
D: TRBD1; J: TRBJ1-6; size: .; length: 16; V: TRBV6-1; DNA: TGTGCCAGCAGTGTAACCGGGACAGGGTTGGAATCACCCCTCCACTTT; CDR3: CASSVTGTGLESPLHF
D: TRBD2; J: TRBJ2-1; size: .; length: 16; V: TRBV7-2; DNA: TGTGCCAGCAGCCCAACCGGGACTAGCGCCTACAATGAGCAGTTCTTC; CDR3: CASSPTGTSAYNEQFF
D: TRBD1; J: TRBJ1-4; size: .; length: 15; V: TRBV19; DNA: TGTGCCAGTAGTGCCGGACAGGGGGCCGGTGAAAAACTGTTTTTT; CDR3: CASSAGQGAGEKLFF
D: TRBD1; J: TRBJ1-1; size: .; length: 16; V: TRBV27; DNA: TGTGCCAGCAGTACTTCCGGGACAGGGGTGGGCACTGAAGCTTTCTTT; CDR3: CASSTSGTGVGTEAFF
D: TRBD1; J: TRBJ1-4; size: once; length: 14; V: TRBV25-1; DNA: TGTGCCAGCAGTGAATCACAGGGGGGTGAAAAACTGTTTTTT; CDR3: CASSESQGGEKLFF
D: .; J: TRBJ2-1; size: .; length: 15; V: TRBV10-1; DNA: TGCGCCAGCAGTGAGCAGGCACTCTCCTACAATGAGCAGTTCTTC; CDR3: CASSEQALSYNEQFF
D: TRBD1; J: TRBJ1-1; size: .; length: 15; V: TRBV11-3; DNA: TGTGCCAGCAGCTTACCGGGACAGATGAACACTGAAGCTTTCTTT; CDR3: CASSLPGQMNTEAFF
D: .; J: TRBJ2-5; size: .; length: 15; V: TRBV9; DNA: TGTGCCAGCACTAAAACCACAACGGGTTCCGAGACCCAGTACTTC; CDR3: CASTKTTTGSETQYF
D: .; J: TRBJ2-5; size: .; length: 13; V: TRBV30; DNA: TGTGCCTGGAGTGGAGGGCCCGGGGAGACCCAGTACTTC; CDR3: CAWSGGPGETQYF
D: TRBD1; J: TRBJ1-2; size: .; length: 15; V: TRBV4-3; DNA: TGCGCCAGCAGCTTAATAACAGGGGGCAGTGGTGGCTACACCTTC; CDR3: CASSLITGGSGGYTF
D: .; J: TRBJ2-5; size: .; length: 14; V: TRBV18; DNA: TGTGCCAGCTCACGGCAGGGTCTTAGGGAGACCCAGTACTTC; CDR3: CASSRQGLRETQYF
D: TRBD2; J: TRBJ2-2; size: .; length: 15; V: TRBV7-9; DNA: TGTGCCAGCAGCACCTGGGAGGGCCAAGGCGGGGAGCTGTTTTTT; CDR3: CASSTWEGQGGELFF
D: .; J: TRBJ2-2; size: once; length: 12; V: TRBV27; DNA: TGTGCCAGCAGTTTTTTGAGCGGGGAGCTGTTTTTT; CDR3: CASSFLSGELFF
D: .; J: TRBJ2-7; size: .; length: 14; V: TRBV7-3; DNA: TGTGCCAGCAGCCCCACGGGGGGCGACCACGAGCAGTACTTC; CDR3: CASSPTGGDHEQYF
D: .; J: TRBJ1-1; size: .; length: 12; V: TRBV2; DNA: TGTGCCAGCAGTTCTCAGGGGAGAGGAGCTTTCTTT; CDR3: CASSSQGRGAFF
D: .; J: TRBJ2-2; size: .; length: 11; V: TRBV2; DNA: TGTGCCAGCAGCTCCACCGGGGAGCTGTTTTTT; CDR3: CASSSTGELFF
D: .; J: TRBJ1-1; size: once; length: 16; V: TRBV7-6; DNA: TGTGCCAGCAGCCCTATGGATGGGGGGGTCAAGACTGAAGCTTTCTTT; CDR3: CASSPMDGGVKTEAFF
D: TRBD2; J: TRBJ2-7; size: .; length: 14; V: TRBV6-5; DNA: TGTGCCAGCAGTTTAGCGGGGGGCTCCTACGAGCAGTACTTC; CDR3: CASSLAGGSYEQYF
D: .; J: TRBJ1-6; size: .; length: 19; V: TRBV3-1/TRBV3-2; DNA: TGTGCCAGCAGCTGGCAGCGTATCGGGGTAGGGTCCTATAATTCACCCCTCCACTTT; CDR3: CASSWQRIGVGSYNSPLHF
D: .; J: TRBJ1-5; size: .; length: 14; V: TRBV6-2/TRBV6-3; DNA: TGTGCCAGCAGTTACCCGTATAGCAATCAGCCCCAGCATTTT; CDR3: CASSYPYSNQPQHF
D: .; J: TRBJ2-5; size: .; length: 14; V: TRBV10-1; DNA: TGCGCCAGCAGTGAAGGACAATCAAGCGAGACCCAGTACTTC; CDR3: CASSEGQSSETQYF
D: .; J: TRBJ1-2; size: .; length: 13; V: TRBV5-6; DNA: TGTGCCAGCAGCTTGGACAGAAATTATGGCTACACCTTC; CDR3: CASSLDRNYGYTF
D: .; J: TRBJ2-1; size: .; length: 14; V: TRBV5-5; DNA: TGTGCCAGCAGCCAGACGCAGGGGAACAATGAGCAGTTCTTC; CDR3: CASSQTQGNNEQFF
D: TRBD1; J: TRBJ2-7; size: .; length: 15; V: TRBV30; DNA: TGTGCCTGGAGTGTAAACAGGGGTGGTTCCTACGAGCAGTACTTC; CDR3: CAWSVNRGGSYEQYF
D: TRBD2; J: TRBJ2-1; size: once; length: 15; V: TRBV6-5; DNA: TGTGCCAGCAGTCCCGGTCGGACTAGCGGAAATGAGCAGTTCTTC; CDR3: CASSPGRTSGNEQFF
D: TRBD1; J: TRBJ1-5; size: .; length: 13; V: TRBV7-2; DNA: TGTGCCAGCAGCCGTGACAGGGAACAGCCCCAGCATTTT; CDR3: CASSRDREQPQHF
D: .; J: TRBJ1-4; size: once; length: 14; V: TRBV11-3; DNA: TGTGCCAGCAGCCAAGCAGGGGTTGGTGAAAAACTGTTTTTT; CDR3: CASSQAGVGEKLFF
D: TRBD1; J: TRBJ2-1; size: .; length: 15; V: TRBV29-1; DNA: TGCAGCGTCCCTACGACAGGGCAAGGATACAATGAGCAGTTCTTC; CDR3: CSVPTTGQGYNEQFF